These 19 T cell receptor beta chains originate from one sample sequenced in a study of CD8+ T cells in alopecia areata. Extracted from the samples, RNA was reverse transcribed into cDNA to serve as the sequencing template. Measured with immunoSEQ multiplex PCR; TCRdb has only the in-frame clones, and not every one. Among about 64,000 clones listed, around 45% were seen once. Specified treatment: oral pan-JAK inhibitor, 5-10 mg twice daily. The sequencing used CD8+ T cells sorted from blood, collected around week 37, from a patient treated with tofacitinib. These TCRs come from a human donor with alopecia areata.

This clone has just a few counts. V gene TRBV19 combines with J gene TRBJ1-5; no clear D gene. The germline CDR1 and CDR2 sequences are LNHDA and SQIVND (reference sequence). This CDR3 is built from 15 residues. With 7 bases removed from V and 6 bases from J, the gap between germline ends came to 19 bases. The chain's CDR3 is CASTDSGSFSQPQHF. DNA for the CDR3: TGTGCCAGTACCGACTCGGGAAGTTTCAGTCAGCCCCAGCATTTT.

The chain employs TRBV7-9 and TRBJ2-1; D might be TRBD1 or TRBD2, each matching 5 bases. Germline CDR1 and CDR2: SEHNR and FQNEAQ (reference sequence). The CDR3 runs 15 residues. V was clipped by 1 base and J by 10 bases, with 17 bases between them. The CDR3 region is CASSLETLGTAEQFF. The CDR3 DNA is TGTGCCAGCAGCTTAGAAACACTCGGGACGGCGGAGCAGTTCTTC. The full variable domain, in which reference TRBV7-9 and TRBJ2-1 provide the parts outside the CDR3, is DTGVSQNPRHKITKRGQNVTFRCDPISEHNRLYWYRQTLGQGPEFLTYFQNEAQLEKSRLLSDRFSAERPKGSFSTLEIQRTEQGDSAMYLCASSLETLGTAEQFFGPGTRLTVL.

The rearrangement joins TRBV28 to TRBJ2-3; D is uncertain. In germline, CDR1 is MDHEN, CDR2 SYDVKM. Trimming took 4 bases from V and 1 from J, leaving 12 bases between them. This CDR3 region has 15 residues. CDR3 sequence: CASSSPLAGTDTQYF. CDR3 nucleotide sequence: TGTGCCAGCAGTTCCCCCCTCGCTGGCACAGATACGCAGTATTTT.

This chain joins TRBV7-6 and TRBJ2-5; 8 nucleotides align to TRBD2. The CDR3 contains 14 residues. Unmatched junction bases numbered 7, after V lost 5 bases and J lost 5 bases. CDR1 and CDR2 from the germline V gene are SGHVS and FNYEAQ. CDR3 DNA sequence: TGTGCCAGCAGCCCAGGGACTAGGCCGGAGACCCAGTACTTC. It yields the protein CASSPGTRPETQYF.

This clone occurred once. The chain couples TRBV2 to TRBJ2-7; TRBD2 is a possible D gene (6 bases). CDR3 length: 23 residues. The germline V gene encodes CDR1 SNHLY and CDR2 FYNNEI. V was pared by 0 bases and J by 2 bases, with 35 bases between. CDR3 loop: CASSEARDDNAGYILTFPYEQYF. Written as DNA, the CDR3 is TGTGCCAGCAGTGAAGCGCGGGATGACAACGCAGGGTACATACTCACTTTCCCCTACGAGCAGTACTTC.

This clone occurred a few times. This chain uses TRBV29-1 with TRBJ2-2; 8 bases are shared with TRBD2. This CDR3 is 15 amino acids long. V gave up 5 bases and J gave up 0 bases; unmatched junction bases: 5. Germline values: CDR1 SQVTM, CDR2 ANQGSEA. In nucleotides, the CDR3 is TGCAGCGTTCATGGCGGGAGGACGAACACCGGGGAGCTGTTTTTT. Its translation is CSVHGGRTNTGELFF.

The rearrangement joins TRBV9 to TRBJ2-2, with D possibly TRBD1 on 6 matching bases. The CDR3 has 15 amino acids. Germline loops: CDR1 SGDLS, CDR2 YYNGEE. V lost 4 bases and J lost 7, with 17 bases in between. For the CDR3, the DNA is TGTGCCAGCAGCCCTGGCGGCAGGGGTGTCGGGGAGCTGTTTTTT. Translating it yields CASSPGGRGVGELFF. Complete variable domain (other parts from reference TRBV9 and TRBJ2-2): DSGVTQTPKHLITATGQRVTLRCSPRSGDLSVYWYQQSLDQGLQFLIQYYNGEERAKGNILERFSAQQFPDLHSELNLSSLELGDSALYFCASSPGGRGVGELFFGEGSRLTVL.

The V call is TRBV4-1, the J call TRBJ1-5; possible D gene TRBD1, 5 bases. The germline V and J ends were trimmed by 1 base and 6 bases, with 10 bases remaining between them. Germline V lookup: CDR1 MGHRA, CDR2 YSYEKL. The CDR3 length is 14 residues. CDR3 loop: CASSQVRQFQPQHF. CDR3 bases: TGCGCCAGCAGCCAAGTGCGACAGTTTCAGCCCCAGCATTTT.

This chain connects TRBV10-3 to TRBJ2-2; 16 positions match TRBD2. V was clipped by 4 bases and J by 5 bases; unmatched bases: 4. The CDR3 is 17 residues long. CDR1 is ENHRY, CDR2 SYGVKD, per germline. In DNA, the CDR3 is TGTGCCATCAGTGGGGGACTAGCGGGAGGGCCGACCGGGGAGCTGTTTTTT. It specifies CAISGGLAGGPTGELFF.

J is TRBJ1-2 and V is TRBV5-1, with D possibly TRBD1 on 6 matching bases. Germline V gene sequence: CDR1 SGHRS, CDR2 YFSETQ. Trimming shortened V by 0 bases and J by 6 bases, and 6 bases separated the two germline ends. This CDR3 has 12 amino acids. CDR3 bases: TGCGCCAGCAGCTTGGCAGGGGATGGCTACACCTTC. Amino acid sequence: CASSLAGDGYTF.

The genes are TRBV7-9 and TRBJ1-5; D is possibly TRBD1 (5 bases). V gave up 3 bases and J gave up 11 bases, with 11 bases separating them. The CDR3 consists of 12 residues. From germline, CDR1 is SEHNR and CDR2 FQNEAQ (reference sequence). CDR3 nucleotides: TGTGCCAGCAGCTTTCCAGGGAAGTCCCAGCATTTT. It encodes CASSFPGKSQHF.

This sequence joins TRBV29-1 and TRBJ1-2; D not resolved. Germline lookup yields CDR1 SQVTM and CDR2 ANQGSEA. The CDR3 has 12 amino acids. V was cut by 6 bases and J by 5 bases, with 13 bases left in between. CDR3 amino acids: CSVGPGLYGYTF. The CDR3 nucleotides are TGCAGCGTAGGGCCCGGTCTGTATGGCTACACCTTC.

This clone showed up just a few times. This chain joins TRBV30 and TRBJ2-1; possible D gene TRBD1, 6 bases. V was trimmed by 0 bases and J by 9 bases, leaving 12 bases between them. CDR3 size: 13 residues. Per germline, CDR1 GTSNPN and CDR2 SVGIG (reference sequence). Written as DNA, the CDR3 is TGTGCCTGGAGTGTAATGGGGGCGGGTGAGCAGTTCTTC. As protein: CAWSVMGAGEQFF.

V and J are TRBV2 and TRBJ1-2; D not certain. Germline assignment: CDR1 SNHLY and CDR2 FYNNEI. This CDR3 region has 10 residues. V lost 8 bases and J lost 7, with 8 bases in between. Here the CDR3 DNA reads TGTGCCAGCGTTGGCTTTGGCTACACCTTC. Translated: CASVGFGYTF. Full variable domain (remainder filled in from reference TRBV2 and TRBJ1-2): EPEVTQTPSHQVTQMGQEVILRCVPISNHLYFYWYRQILGQKVEFLVSFYNNEISEKSEIFDDQFSVERPDGSNFTLKIRSTKLEDSAMYFCASVGFGYTFGSGTRLTVV.

The V and J genes are TRBV29-1 and TRBJ2-1, with TRBD2 identical over 7 bases. J gave up 0 bases and V 7 bases, and 6 bases lay outside the gene matches. The CDR3 sequence is 14 residues long. Germline V CDR1 and CDR2: SQVTM, ANQGSEA. The CDR3 region is CSASGESSYNEQFF. The CDR3 DNA reads TGCAGCGCGAGCGGGGAAAGCTCCTACAATGAGCAGTTCTTC.

This clone was detected only a few times. The chain has TRBV29-1 and TRBJ1-2; D ambiguous. V was pared by 4 bases and J by 2 bases, with 8 bases between. CDR1 and CDR2 (germline): SQVTM, ANQGSEA. The CDR3 contains 12 residues. CDR3 residues: CSVAGRNYGYTF. The DNA for the CDR3 is TGCAGCGTTGCGGGAAGGAACTATGGCTACACCTTC.

The rearrangement uses TRBV2 and TRBJ1-2; unclear D gene. V dropped 7 bases and J dropped 6 bases, with 9 bases sitting between them. CDR3 length: 11 residues. CDR1 SNHLY and CDR2 FYNNEI come from the germline V gene. The CDR3 spells CASMRLDGYTF. The CDR3 DNA reads TGTGCCAGCATGCGTTTGGATGGCTACACCTTC.

This chain links TRBV4-1 with TRBJ1-1; D remains unclear. V shed 0 bases and J shed 3 bases, with 5 bases lying between them. The CDR3 sequence is 13 residues long. The germline V gene encodes CDR1 MGHRA and CDR2 YSYEKL. In DNA form, the CDR3 reads TGCGCCAGCAGCCAAGATGAGGACACTGAAGCTTTCTTT. It is translated as CASSQDEDTEAFF.

The gene calls are TRBV7-3 and TRBJ2-1; D could derive from TRBD1 or TRBD2 (5 bases each). Trimming removed 4 bases at V and 9 bases at J, with 13 bases between. The germline V gene encodes CDR1 SGHTA and CDR2 FQGTGA. There are 13 residues in the CDR3. The CDR3 nucleotides read TGTGCCAGCAGCTCCGGGACGAACGGTGAGCAGTTCTTC. This sequence encodes CASSSGTNGEQFF.